This TCR beta chain came from a study of T-cell reconstitution after alpha-beta-depleted transplantation in children. This clonotype was picked up a small number of times. Preparation of the TCRbeta library was carried out with unique molecular identifiers. Via MiXCR, TCRdb re-called the PCR reads, giving one row per CDR3 protein. Counted here are over 200,000 distinct CDR3 sequences, around 9.5% occurring once; the ten biggest clones make up roughly 6.2%. The sequencing used PBMCs from the stem cell graft donor, collected from the stem cell graft. This receptor was taken from a human donor who donated a stem cell graft to a child with acute lymphoblastic leukemia.

The chain's CDR3 is CASSRTGEGAAFF. The CDR3 DNA sequence: TGTGCCAGCAGCCGGACAGGGGAAGGTGCAGCTTTCTTT. The V and J genes are TRBV7-9 and TRBJ1-1, with TRBD1 identical over 9 bases. This CDR3 comprises 13 residues. V shed 5 bases, J shed 10 bases, and the junction held 8 bases outside the gene matches. Germline V gene data show CDR1 as SEHNR and CDR2 as FQNEAQ (reference sequence).